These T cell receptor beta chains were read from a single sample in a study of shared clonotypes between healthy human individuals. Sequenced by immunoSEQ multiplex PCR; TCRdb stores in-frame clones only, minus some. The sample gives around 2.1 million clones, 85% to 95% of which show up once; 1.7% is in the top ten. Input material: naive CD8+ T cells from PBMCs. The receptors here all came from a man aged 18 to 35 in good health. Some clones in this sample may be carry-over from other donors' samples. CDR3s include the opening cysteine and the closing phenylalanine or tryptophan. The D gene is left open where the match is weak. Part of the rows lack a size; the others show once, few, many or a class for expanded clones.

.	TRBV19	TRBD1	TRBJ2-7	TGTGCCAGTAGTATCGCGACAGGGGGTCATACGGAGCAGTACTTC	CASSIATGGHTEQYF
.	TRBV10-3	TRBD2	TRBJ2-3	TGTGCCATCAGTTCCACGACTAGCGGGAGCACAGATACGCAGTATTTT	CAISSTTSGSTDTQYF
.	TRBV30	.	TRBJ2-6	TGTGCCTGGATGGACTGGGTGAGCTCTGGGGCCAACGTCCTGACTTTC	CAWMDWVSSGANVLTF
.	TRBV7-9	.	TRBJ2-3	TGTGCCAGCAGCTTAGGGTCGGCAGATACGCAGTATTTT	CASSLGSADTQYF
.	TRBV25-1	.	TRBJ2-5	TGTGCCAGCAGTGAATATTGGGTGGGGGGCAAGGAGACCCAGTACTTC	CASSEYWVGGKETQYF
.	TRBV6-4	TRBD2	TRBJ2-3	TGTGCCAGCAGTGATCCGCCCCCTTCCGGAGGGACTAACACAGATACGCAGTATTTT	CASSDPPPSGGTNTDTQYF
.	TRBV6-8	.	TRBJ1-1	TGTGCCAGCAGTAAGGTGGGCGGTGAAAGGGACACTGAAGCTTTCTTT	CASSKVGGERDTEAFF
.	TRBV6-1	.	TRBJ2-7	TGTGCCAGCAGTGAGATGCGGGTGTACGAGCAGTACTTC	CASSEMRVYEQYF
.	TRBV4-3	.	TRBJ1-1	TGCGCCAGCAGCCAAGATCCTCGTCAGGGAAACACTGAAGCTTTCTTT	CASSQDPRQGNTEAFF
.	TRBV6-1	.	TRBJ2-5	TGTGCCAGCAGTGAGATTTTGGGGGGGGGCCTCCAAGAGACCCAGTACTTC	CASSEILGGGLQETQYF
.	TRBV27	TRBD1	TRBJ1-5	TGTGCCAGCAGTAGCACAGGGGCTGTAAATCAGCCCCAGCATTTT	CASSSTGAVNQPQHF
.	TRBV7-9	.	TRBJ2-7	TGTGCCAGCAGCCGAGAGTTAGACGAGCAGTACTTC	CASSRELDEQYF
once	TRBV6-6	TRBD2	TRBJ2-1	TGTGCCAGCAGTTCTGCGGGAGCGAGAAATGAGCAGTTCTTC	CASSSAGARNEQFF
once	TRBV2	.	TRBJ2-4	TGTGCCAGCAGTGAAGGGGGACCGACCGTGGGCAAAAACATTCAGTACTTC	CASSEGGPTVGKNIQYF
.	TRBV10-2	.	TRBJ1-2	TGCGCCAGCAGGGACAGTAACTATGGCTACACCTTC	CASRDSNYGYTF
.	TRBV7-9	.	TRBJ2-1	TGTGCCAGCAGCGAAAGTTGGGAGCAGTTCTTC	CASSESWEQFF
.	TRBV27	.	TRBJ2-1	TGTGCCAGCGCGGAGATAGTCGGCCCTAATGAGCAGTTCTTC	CASAEIVGPNEQFF
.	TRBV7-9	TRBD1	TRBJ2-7	TGTGCCAGCAGCTTAATCGGGACAGAGAGCTCCTACGAGCAGTACTTC	CASSLIGTESSYEQYF
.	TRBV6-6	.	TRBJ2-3	TGTGCCAGCAGTTACTCTTCAACATGGGCAGATACGCAGTATTTT	CASSYSSTWADTQYF
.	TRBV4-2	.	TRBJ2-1	TGTGCCAGCAGCCAACTCCCGGGGACTTACAATGAGCAGTTCTTC	CASSQLPGTYNEQFF
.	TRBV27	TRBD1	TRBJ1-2	TGTGCCAGCAGTTTATCCCCCCCCGTCTTTACAGGCCGAGGGGGCCATAACTATGGCTACACCTTC	CASSLSPPVFTGRGGHNYGYTF
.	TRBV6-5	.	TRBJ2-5	TGTGCCAGCAGTTACTTCGGACGGAGGGAGACCCAGTACTTC	CASSYFGRRETQYF
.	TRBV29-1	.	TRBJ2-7	TGCAGCGTTGACGGCGGGACCGCCTACGAGCAGTACTTC	CSVDGGTAYEQYF
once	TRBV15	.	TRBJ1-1	TGTGCCACCAGCAGAGATAGGGGGATTGGAAGAAACACTGAAGCTTTCTTT	CATSRDRGIGRNTEAFF
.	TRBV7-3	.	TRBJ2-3	TGTGCCAGCAGCGAGGGGACTGGGGTTCAGGGTACGCAGTATTTT	CASSEGTGVQGTQYF
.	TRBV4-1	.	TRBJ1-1	TGCGCCAGCAGCCGTATAGGGACACTGAACACTGAAGCTTTCTTT	CASSRIGTLNTEAFF
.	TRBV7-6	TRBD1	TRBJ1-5	TGTGCCCCGCAGGGACAGGGCAATCAGCCCCAGCATTTT	CAPQGQGNQPQHF
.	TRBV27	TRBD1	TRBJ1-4	TGTGCCAGCAGTTTAAACAGGGGAACTAATGAAAAACTGTTTTTT	CASSLNRGTNEKLFF
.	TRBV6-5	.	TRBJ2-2	TGTGCCAGCAGTTTAGCCGGGGCCGGGGAGCTGTTTTTT	CASSLAGAGELFF
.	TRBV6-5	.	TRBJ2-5	TGTGCCAGCAGCATAGGGGTGGGCCAAGAGACCCAGTACTTC	CASSIGVGQETQYF
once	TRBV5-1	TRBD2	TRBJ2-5	TGCGCCAGCAGCGGATGGACTAGGTACCAAGAGACCCAGTACTTC	CASSGWTRYQETQYF
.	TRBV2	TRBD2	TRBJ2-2	TGTGCCAGCAGTGAAGCTCTACCTAGCGGAGGGATTCACGGGGAGCTGTTTTTT	CASSEALPSGGIHGELFF
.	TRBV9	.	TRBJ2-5	TGTGCCAGCAGGGGCGCCCCACAAGAGACCCAGTACTTC	CASRGAPQETQYF
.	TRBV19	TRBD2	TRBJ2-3	TGTGCCAGTAGTGTTCCGGGACTAGTAGTGGATACGCAGTATTTT	CASSVPGLVVDTQYF
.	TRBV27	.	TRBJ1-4	TGTGCCAGCAGCCCAGCAGGGACCATAAATGAAAAACTGTTTTTT	CASSPAGTINEKLFF
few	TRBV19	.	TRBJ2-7	TGTGCCAGTAGTCTGGGATACGAGCAGTACTTC	CASSLGYEQYF
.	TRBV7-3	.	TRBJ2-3	TGTGCCAGCAGCTTAACGGAGTTTTGGTCAGATACGCAGTATTTT	CASSLTEFWSDTQYF
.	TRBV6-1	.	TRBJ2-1	TGTGCCAGCAGTGAATGGAGCAGCTCCTACAATGAGCAGTTCTTC	CASSEWSSSYNEQFF